This T cell receptor (beta chain) appears in the sequencing data of a study of blood T cell repertoires in COVID-19. V lost 3 bases and J lost 7, with 10 bases in between. The V gene's germline CDR1 is KGHSH and CDR2 LQKENI. This CDR3 contains 14 residues. This clone was seen more than once but under ten times. Other DNA sequences in this specimen translate into the identical CDR3. Original analysis: Amplification of reference gene primers provided the estimated nucleated cell counts. Sequencing was performed with immunoSEQ multiplex PCR; in TCRdb, only in-frame clones are kept and a portion is missing. The V and J calls and the clone size are those of that table, but D and trimming were determined from the DNA. This table has approximately 170,000 clones, around four fifths appearing once.

The sequencing input was peripheral blood. The source of this sequence is a woman aged 70-85 years with COVID-19, enrolled during active disease. V usage is TRBV18 and J usage is TRBJ1-6, with D maybe TRBD1 (6 bases). The CDR3 here is CASSPTGDNSPLHF. The CDR3 DNA is TGTGCCAGCTCACCGACAGGTGACAATTCACCCCTCCACTTT.